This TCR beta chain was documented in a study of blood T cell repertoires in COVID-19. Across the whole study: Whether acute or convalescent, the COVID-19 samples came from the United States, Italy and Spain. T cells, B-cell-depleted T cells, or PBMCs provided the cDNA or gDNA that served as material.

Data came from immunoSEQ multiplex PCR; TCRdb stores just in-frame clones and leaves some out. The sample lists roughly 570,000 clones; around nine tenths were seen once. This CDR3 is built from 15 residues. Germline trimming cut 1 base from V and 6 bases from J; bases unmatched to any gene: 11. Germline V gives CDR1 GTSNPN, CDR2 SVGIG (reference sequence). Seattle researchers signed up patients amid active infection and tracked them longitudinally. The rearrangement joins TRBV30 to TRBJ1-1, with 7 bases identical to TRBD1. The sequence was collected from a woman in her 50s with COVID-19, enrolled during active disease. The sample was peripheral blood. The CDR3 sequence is CAWSEGGQVGAEAFF. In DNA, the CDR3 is TGTGCCTGGAGTGAAGGGGGCCAGGTTGGGGCTGAAGCTTTCTTT.